This T cell receptor (beta chain) is drawn from a study of blood T cell repertoires in COVID-19. Study overall: The analysed material was cDNA or gDNA that came from T cells, B-cell-depleted T cells, or PBMCs.

Clones were read by immunoSEQ multiplex PCR, and TCRdb kept only the in-frame ones, dropping some. Of about 130,000 clones listed, roughly 84% are singletons. The receptor comes from a woman under 40 who had recovered from COVID-19. Sequenced input: peripheral blood.

CDR3 in amino acids: CASSQAQGQETQYF. In DNA form, the CDR3 reads TGCGCCAGCAGCCAAGCCCAGGGTCAAGAGACCCAGTACTTC. V gene TRBV4-1 combines with J gene TRBJ2-5, with D tentatively TRBD1 (5 bases). The V end was cut by 1 base, the J end by 2 bases, with 8 bases between. The CDR3 has 14 amino acids. The germline gives CDR1 MGHRA, CDR2 YSYEKL.